The source of this TCR beta chain is a study of blood T cell repertoires in COVID-19. The overall study: Sites in the United States, Italy and Spain provided acute and convalescent COVID-19 samples. PBMCs, B-cell-depleted T cells, or T cells provided the cDNA or gDNA that made up the material.

V was shortened by 4 bases and J by 5 bases, with 5 bases between the two germline ends. Germline CDR1 reads SNHLY; CDR2 reads FYNNEI. The CDR3 has 12 residues. How the authors handled the data: Amplifying reference gene primers gave estimates of nucleated cell counts. Measured with immunoSEQ multiplex PCR; TCRdb has only the in-frame clones, and not every one. V and J calls and clone size come straight from that table; D and trimming were deduced from the DNA. The sample consists of approximately 77,000 clones, approximately 90% of them appearing once. This sequence was found in a woman aged 80 or older with acute or convalescent COVID-19. The source material was peripheral blood. V is TRBV2 and J is TRBJ1-4; no clear D. CDR3 residues: CASSGGNEKLFF. For the CDR3, the DNA is TGTGCCAGCAGTGGAGGAAATGAAAAACTGTTTTTT.